This paragraph reports one T cell receptor (beta chain). The antigen is not known. The sample originates from a study of PD-L1 blockade in urothelial cancer. Study-wide context: Atezolizumab was started by patients in about 2014 at 1,200 mg intravenously every 3 weeks. Median T cell yield per blood sample was 140,000 to 150,000 cells. Blood was analyzed 3 weeks (second dose) and 6 weeks after treatment start.

Findings and caveats of the study: Clonality of blood TCR below the median before treatment predicted better survival.

The germline gives CDR1 MDHEN, CDR2 SYDVKM. V lost 6 bases and J lost 2, with 14 bases in between. CDR3 length: 15 residues. As for time point: pretreatment peripheral blood. TCRdb's copy holds only in-frame clones and misses some; the assay was immunoSEQ multiplex PCR. The sample holds tens of thousands of clones, about 90% seen once. This sequence joins TRBV28 and TRBJ1-5; D is unclear. The sample was PBMCs, taken around atezolizumab (anti-PD-L1) treatment. This sequence was found in a man aged 55-75 years with urothelial cancer. CDR3 coding DNA: TGTGCCAGCAGCTTCCGTAACTCGGGCAATCAGCCCCAGCATTTT. Its translation is CASSFRNSGNQPQHF.